This record looks at one TCR beta chain sequence and its context. Its antigen remains unknown. This sample stems from a study of T cell responses to AZD1222 COVID-19 vaccine. General study points: At study baseline, merely about 6 AZD1222 recipients were seropositive. The span of vaccine-associated CD4 TCRs extended across spike, with dominance at 160-218 and 743-854.

The CDR3 extends over 14 amino acids. Germline loops: CDR1 SGHTA, CDR2 FQGTGA. The V and J ends lost 1 base and 4 bases respectively, with 7 bases between them. The protocol was immunoSEQ multiplex PCR, while the TCRdb copy is restricted to in-frame clones and leaves out a portion. Here the sample spans about 140,000 clones, around 93% being singletons. This receptor was obtained from an adult in good health. The sample in question was peripheral blood, obtained on day 0 of AZD1222 vaccination. V is TRBV7-3 and J is TRBJ2-2; TRBD1 or TRBD2 may be the D gene (5 bases each). In nucleotides, the CDR3 is TGTGCCAGCAGCTTAAGGGACGTCACCGGGGAGCTGTTTTTT. Translated: CASSLRDVTGELFF.